This T cell receptor (beta chain) stems from a study of beta chain features in type 1 diabetes. Study-level findings and limits: Equally in patients and controls, shorter templates might have been favored by PCR. Type 1 diabetes patients had TCRB CDR3s that were shorter (moderately but significantly so) in all four CD4+ subsets.

The study reverse transcribed the entire isolated RNA, so it sequenced expressed TCRB transcripts. The data were produced by immunoSEQ multiplex PCR, yet TCRdb's version contains in-frame clones alone and is incomplete. The sample carries hundreds of thousands of clones, roughly 13% recorded once. This clone was seen a handful of times. Its antigen is currently unknown. V was trimmed by 5 bases and J by 5 bases, leaving 10 bases between them. This CDR3 contains 12 residues. CDR1 is GTSNPN, CDR2 SVGIG, per germline (reference sequence). This receptor was obtained from a man aged 18 to 29 with type 1 diabetes. The chain carries TRBV30 and TRBJ2-1, with unresolved D. The sequenced sample consisted of naive CD4+ T cells from blood. The CDR3 DNA follows: TGTGCCTGGGGCGCTTTGCACAATGAGCAGTTCTTC. Translating gives CAWGALHNEQFF. Based on the CDR3 plus reference TRBV30 and TRBJ2-1, the full variable domain is SQTIHQWPATLVQPVGSPLSLECTVEGTSNPNLYWYRQAAGRGLQLLFYSVGIGQISSEVPQNLSASRPQDRQFILSSKKLLLSDSGFYLCAWGALHNEQFFGPGTRLTVL.